This TCR beta chain was recorded in a study of regulatory T cells in long-lasting Graves disease. Regarding time point: persistent/refractory GD, antithyroid drugs over 5 years with positive TRAb. PBMCs provided the RNA from which the TCR library was made. Graves' disease diagnosis used American Thyroid Association guidelines. Enrollment of patients was through an endocrinology department in Xi'an, China. CDR1 and CDR2 from the germline V gene are SGHTA and FQGNSA. This CDR3 has 15 amino acids. V gave up 4 bases and J gave up 6 bases, with 18 bases separating them. Study observations and caveats: What was studied was peripheral blood only, and not thyroid tissue. Graves' patients with persistent disease showed TCR diversity lower than patients newly diagnosed.

Many counts were recorded for this clonotype. Its antigen is currently unknown. CDR3-region Arm-PCR and iRepertoire HTBI primers produced the TCR beta libraries. MiXCR was run by TCRdb on the multiplex PCR reads, yielding one entry per CDR3 protein. The profile covers 400,000 to 500,000 distinct CDR3 sequences, with about 22% appearing a single time and around 7% taken by the ten largest. The V call is TRBV7-2, the J call TRBJ1-2; no clear D gene. This TCR was sampled from a female donor with Graves disease. This sample comprised peripheral blood mononuclear cells (PBMCs), obtained when the disease was refractory, from a patient treated with antithyroid drugs. The DNA for the CDR3 is TGTGCCAGCAGCTCCCTGGTGTCAGTTGCGGATGGCTACACCTTC. Its protein product is CASSSLVSVADGYTF.